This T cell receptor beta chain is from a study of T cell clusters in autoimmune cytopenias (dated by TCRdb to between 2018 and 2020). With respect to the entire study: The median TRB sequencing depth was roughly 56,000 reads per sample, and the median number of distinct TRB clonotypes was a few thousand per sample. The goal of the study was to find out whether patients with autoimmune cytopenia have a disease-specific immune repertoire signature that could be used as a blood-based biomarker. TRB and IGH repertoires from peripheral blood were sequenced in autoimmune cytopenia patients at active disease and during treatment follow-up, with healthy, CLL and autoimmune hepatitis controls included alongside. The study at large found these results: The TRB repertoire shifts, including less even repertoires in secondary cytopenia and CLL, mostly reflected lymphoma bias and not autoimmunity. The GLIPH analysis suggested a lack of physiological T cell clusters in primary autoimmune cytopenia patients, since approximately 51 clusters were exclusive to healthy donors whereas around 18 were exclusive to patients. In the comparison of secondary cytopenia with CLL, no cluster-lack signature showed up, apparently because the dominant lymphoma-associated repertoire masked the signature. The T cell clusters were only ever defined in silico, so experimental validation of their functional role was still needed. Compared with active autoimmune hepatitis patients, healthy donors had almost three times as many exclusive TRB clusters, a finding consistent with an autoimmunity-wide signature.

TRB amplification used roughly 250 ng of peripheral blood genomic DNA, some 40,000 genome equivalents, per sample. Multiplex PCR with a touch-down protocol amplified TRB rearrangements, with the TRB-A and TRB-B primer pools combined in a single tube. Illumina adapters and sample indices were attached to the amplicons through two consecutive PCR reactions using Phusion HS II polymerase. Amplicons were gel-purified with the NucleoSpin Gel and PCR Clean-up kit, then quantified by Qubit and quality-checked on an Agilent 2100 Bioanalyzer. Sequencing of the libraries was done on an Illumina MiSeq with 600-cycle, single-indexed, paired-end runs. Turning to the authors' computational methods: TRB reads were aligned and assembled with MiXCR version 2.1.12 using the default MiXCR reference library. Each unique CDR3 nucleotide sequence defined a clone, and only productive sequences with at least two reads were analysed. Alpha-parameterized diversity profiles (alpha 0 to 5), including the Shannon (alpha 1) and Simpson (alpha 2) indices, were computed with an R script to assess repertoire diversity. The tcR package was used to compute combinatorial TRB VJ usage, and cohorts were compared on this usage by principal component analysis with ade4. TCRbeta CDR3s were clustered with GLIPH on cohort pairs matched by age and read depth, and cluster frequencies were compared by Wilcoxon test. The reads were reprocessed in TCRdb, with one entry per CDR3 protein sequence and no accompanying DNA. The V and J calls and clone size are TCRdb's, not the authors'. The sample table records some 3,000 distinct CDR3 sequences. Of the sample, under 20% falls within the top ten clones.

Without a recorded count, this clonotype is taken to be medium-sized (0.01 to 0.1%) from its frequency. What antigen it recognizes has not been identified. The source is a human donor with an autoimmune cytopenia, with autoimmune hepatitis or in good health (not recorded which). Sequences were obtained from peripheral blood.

The CDR3 reads as follows: CASSADRVYGYTF. The chain uses TRBV18 and TRBJ1-2; TCRdb lists TRBD1, though no DNA is available to test this call. The CDR3 runs 13 amino acids, cysteine and phenylalanine included. The DNA is unrecorded. CDR1 KGHSH and CDR2 LQKENI are derived from the germline V gene. Supplemented by the reference TRBV18 and TRBJ1-2 proteins around the CDR3, the complete variable domain is NAGVMQNPRHLVRRRGQEARLRCSPMKGHSHVYWYRQLPEEGLKFMVYLQKENIIDESGMPKERFSAEFPKEGPSILRIQQVVRGDSAAYFCASSADRVYGYTFGSGTRLTVV.